Below, 32 T cell receptor beta chains from the same sample are listed, as sequenced in a study of blood T cells in healthy people across ages. A J-beta primer mix and a sample-barcoded 5' primer were used in a second PCR of about 7 to 12 cycles. One entry per CDR3 protein, called by TCRdb with MiXCR from the 5' RACE reads. The sample contains over 700,000 distinct CDR3 sequences, 53% of which appear only once. The sequencing input was blood. These receptors all come from a man at least 80 years old in good health.

This chain connects TRBV7-3 to TRBJ1-1, with D tentatively TRBD1 (6 bases). Per the germline V gene, CDR1 is SGHTA and CDR2 is FQGTGA. Trimming removed 5 bases from V and 4 bases from J, with 17 bases in between. The CDR3 covers 15 residues. CDR3: CASSPPGAAPTEAFF. The CDR3 DNA follows: TGTGCCAGCAGCCCCCCGGGGGCGGCCCCCACTGAAGCTTTCTTT.

A remark on this clonotype: A read error may account for a junction end that differs from germline. The chain joins TRBV7-3 to TRBJ2-7; D is perhaps TRBD1 (6 bases). Germline CDR1 and CDR2: SGHTA and FQGTGA. CDR3 size: 14 residues. The CDR3 DNA reads as TGTGCCAGCAGCCCCCCAGGACAGTCGCACGAGCAGTACTTT. It yields the protein CASSPPGQSHEQYF.

The chain uses TRBV5-1 and TRBJ1-1; D remains ambiguous. Per germline, CDR1 SGHRS and CDR2 YFSETQ. The V end lost 3 bases, the J end lost 1 base, and 16 bases lay between the germline ends. The CDR3 consists of 16 residues. CDR3 in DNA: TGCGCCAGCAGCTGGACCCCTGGCGGGGAGAACACTGAAGCTTTCTTT. This translates into CASSWTPGGENTEAFF.

The genes are TRBV12-3 or TRBV12-4 and TRBJ2-1; 8 bases line up with TRBD2. Germline trimming cut 7 bases from V and 12 bases from J; bases unmatched to any gene: 17. The CDR3 loop spans 15 amino acids. CDR3 sequence: CASTLQGLGFYGQFF. CDR3 nucleotides: TGTGCCAGCACCCTCCAGGGACTAGGCTTTTACGGGCAGTTCTTC.

This CDR3 is CSGQRGGTEAFF. The CDR3 DNA is TGCAGCGGTCAAAGGGGGGGCACTGAAGCTTTCTTT. The chain is built from TRBV29-1 and TRBJ1-1, with TRBD1 as a possible D gene (6 bases). The CDR3 sequence is 12 residues long. V lost 7 bases and J 4 bases, leaving 13 bases between the germline ends. Germline assignment: CDR1 SQVTM and CDR2 ANQGSEA.

The chain carries TRBV11-2 and TRBJ1-1, with D hard to call. Trimming stripped 5 bases from V and 1 base from J, with 11 bases between. Germline CDR1 is SGHAT and CDR2 is FQNNGV. The length of the CDR3 is 14 residues. The CDR3 DNA is TGTGCCAGCAGCCTACAGCTAGCGAACACTGAAGCTTTCTTT. This sequence encodes CASSLQLANTEAFF.

The chain couples TRBV12-3 or TRBV12-4 to TRBJ2-4, with TRBD2 identical over 14 bases. The CDR3 length is 19 residues. V lost 7 bases, J lost 8 bases, and 19 bases stayed unmatched. The CDR3 sequence: CASTSRLAGGPTRSDIQYF. The CDR3, as DNA: TGTGCCAGCACCTCTCGACTAGCGGGAGGGCCAACTCGAAGCGACATTCAGTACTTC.

This clonotype showed up just a few times. The chain couples TRBV27 to TRBJ2-5; 8 positions match TRBD1. This CDR3 region has 14 residues. Trimming cost V 5 bases and J 5 bases; bases outside gene matches: 7. Germline-derived CDR1 and CDR2 are MNHEY and SMNVEV (reference sequence). In DNA form, the CDR3 reads TGTGCCAGCAGTCCCTGGACAGGGAAGGAGACCCAGTACTTC. It specifies CASSPWTGKETQYF.

This clonotype has just a few counts. The V and J genes are TRBV6-2 or TRBV6-3 and TRBJ2-7; perhaps TRBD2 as D (6 bases). The CDR3 sequence is 14 residues long. Germline loops: CDR1 MNHEY, CDR2 SVGEGT. The V and J ends lost 5 bases and 7 bases respectively, with 18 bases between them. The CDR3 coding sequence is TGTGCCAGCAGTCTGGACGGGACTCGCAATGAGCAGTACTTC. This translates into CASSLDGTRNEQYF.

This chain links TRBV6-6 with TRBJ2-7; 9 positions agree with TRBD2. The CDR3 has 17 amino acids. The junction had 11 bases not matched to a gene; V was cut back by 5 bases and J by 0 bases. Germline V gene lookup returns CDR1 MNHNY and CDR2 SVGAGI (reference sequence). CDR3 in DNA: TGTGCCAGCAGTCCAACTACGGGACTAGCAGACTCCTACGAGCAGTACTTC. Residues: CASSPTTGLADSYEQYF.

The CDR3 spells CASSSAGGPSTEQFF. DNA of the CDR3: TGTGCCAGCAGCTCAGCGGGAGGGCCGAGTACCGAGCAGTTCTTC. The rearrangement uses TRBV5-4 and TRBJ2-1, with 10 bases fitting TRBD2. The germline gives CDR1 SGHNT, CDR2 YYREEE (reference sequence). There are 15 residues in the CDR3. V lost 3 bases to trimming and J lost 10 bases; unmatched junction nucleotides: 10.

J is TRBJ2-1 and V is TRBV10-3, with D tentatively TRBD2 (5 bases). Between the trimmed V and J ends, which lost 0 bases and 8 bases, there was a span of 8 bases. The V gene's germline CDR1 is ENHRY and CDR2 SYGVKD. CDR3 length: 13 amino acids. CDR3 in DNA: TGTGCCATCAGTGAGTCTCAGGACTATGAGCAGTTCTTC. Its protein is CAISESQDYEQFF.

This clonotype was counted only a few times. The gene calls are TRBV14 and TRBJ2-5; 12 bases are shared with TRBD2. From germline, CDR1 is SGHDN and CDR2 FVKESK. With 2 bases clipped from V and 2 bases from J, the junction kept 3 bases outside the gene matches. This CDR3 comprises 16 residues. For the CDR3, the DNA is TGTGCCAGCAGCCAAATAGGACTAGCGGGACAAGAGACCCAGTACTTC. It specifies CASSQIGLAGQETQYF. Full variable domain (missing parts from reference TRBV14 and TRBJ2-5): EAGVTQFPSHSVIEKGQTVTLRCDPISGHDNLYWYRRVMGKEIKFLLHFVKESKQDESGMPNNRFLAERTGGTYSTLKVQPAELEDSGVYFCASSQIGLAGQETQYFGPGTRLLVL.

This clonotype was detected once. The rearrangement links TRBV14 to TRBJ1-2, with TRBD1 matching over 9 bases. The CDR3 loop spans 14 amino acids. Germline loops: CDR1 SGHDN, CDR2 FVKESK. The junction had 7 bases not matched to a gene; V was cut back by 4 bases and J by 7 bases. The CDR3 here is CASSPRGTGIGYTF. The CDR3 coding sequence is TGTGCCAGCAGCCCCCGCGGGACAGGGATTGGCTACACCTTC.

The J gene is TRBJ2-5, the V gene TRBV2; D is ambiguous. The J call may be wrong; the DNA end is better matched by TRBJ2-7. In germline, CDR1 is SNHLY, CDR2 FYNNEI. This CDR3 has 15 amino acids. The CDR3 nucleotides are TGTGCCAGCAGTGTGCTAGGAAATTCTCCATCCGAGCAGTACTTC. Residues: CASSVLGNSPSEQYF.

The chain carries TRBV20-1 and TRBJ2-7, with D possibly TRBD1 on 5 matching bases. The CDR3 extends over 15 amino acids. Between the trimmed V and J ends, which lost 1 base and 4 bases, there was a span of 17 bases. Germline assignment: CDR1 DFQATT and CDR2 SNEGSKA (reference sequence). The CDR3 bases are TGCAGTGCTAGAGGTCTGGGGCTAAATACTTACGAGCAGTACTTC. This sequence encodes CSARGLGLNTYEQYF.

This clonotype came up a few times. CDR3 in DNA: TGCAGTGCTGGCCGTTGGCTAGCGGATTACGAGCAGTACTTC. Amino acid sequence: CSAGRWLADYEQYF. The V gene is TRBV20-1, the J gene TRBJ2-7, with 7 bases matching TRBD2. The germline V gene has CDR1 DFQATT and CDR2 SNEGSKA (reference sequence). V was clipped by 5 bases and J by 4 bases; unmatched bases: 11. CDR3 length equals 14 residues.

The chain is built from TRBV7-2 and TRBJ2-5; D not resolved. The CDR3 contains 15 residues. Germline-derived CDR1 and CDR2 are SGHTA and FQGNSA. V lost 4 bases, J lost 11 bases, and 23 bases lay in between. CDR3 DNA: TGTGCCAGCAGCTCCACGCTAGTGTCAGCCAATGAGCAGTACTTC. Translation gives CASSSTLVSANEQYF.

The chain joins TRBV6-2 or TRBV6-3 to TRBJ2-4; 9 bases fit TRBD1. TRBJ2-7 matches the DNA end more closely, so the J call is doubtful. This CDR3 comprises 16 residues. Per the germline V gene, CDR1 is MNHEY and CDR2 is SVGEGT. CDR3 region: CASSSVQRTGAYEQYF. CDR3 nucleotides: TGTGCCAGCAGTTCAGTACAAAGGACAGGGGCCTACGAGCAGTACTTC.

For this clonotype: This could be a read error, since a much larger clone is one nucleotide away. This sequence joins TRBV6-5 and TRBJ1-1, with D tentatively TRBD1 (6 bases). From germline, CDR1 is MNHEY and CDR2 SVGAGI. CDR3 length: 15 amino acids. For the CDR3, the DNA is TGTCCCAGCAGTTCATACAGGGTAATGAACACTGAAGCTTTCTTT. This translates into CPSSSYRVMNTEAFF.

This chain joins TRBV24-1 and TRBJ2-1, with D uncertain. The germline CDR1 and CDR2 sequences are KGHDR and SFDVKD. This CDR3 is 15 amino acids long. The V end was cut by 4 bases, the J end by 5 bases, with 14 bases between. CDR3 nucleotide sequence: TGTGCCACCAGTGACCCCGGGCTCCTTGACAATGAGCAGTTCTTC. Translating it yields CATSDPGLLDNEQFF.

The rearrangement uses TRBV6-5 and TRBJ2-5, with TRBD1 identical over 7 bases. Matching the DNA end better, TRBJ2-7 makes the J call doubtful. This CDR3 is 15 amino acids long. Germline V CDR1 and CDR2: MNHEY, SVGAGI. The CDR3 DNA reads TGTGCCAGCAGCTCCCTACAGGGGCGAGGCTACGAGCAGTACTTC. This codes for CASSSLQGRGYEQYF.

The chain is built from TRBV24-1 and TRBJ2-1; 7 bases are shared with TRBD1. The germline CDR1 and CDR2 sequences are KGHDR and SFDVKD. V was pared by 3 bases and J by 8 bases, with 3 bases of the junction left unmatched. The CDR3 covers 13 residues. Here the CDR3 reads CATSDVGGYEQFF. CDR3 sequence (DNA): TGTGCCACCAGTGATGTAGGGGGCTATGAGCAGTTCTTC.

The J gene is TRBJ2-1, the V gene TRBV20-1, with 8 bases matching TRBD1. The V gene end was trimmed by 5 bases and the J gene end by 6 bases; junction bases not matched to a gene: 9. Per the germline V gene, CDR1 is DFQATT and CDR2 is SNEGSKA (reference sequence). The CDR3 has 14 amino acids. CDR3 region: CSAPRQGSSNEQFF. DNA of the CDR3: TGCAGTGCTCCTAGACAGGGGAGCTCCAATGAGCAGTTCTTC.

This clonotype came up a few times. The chain joins TRBV6-1 to TRBJ2-7; 8 bases align to TRBD2. This CDR3 region has 14 residues. J gave up 2 bases and V 4 bases, and 4 bases lay outside the gene matches. CDR1 is MNHNS, CDR2 SASEGT, per germline. The CDR3 DNA is TGTGCCAGCAGTGTAGAGCGGGGGCCCTACGAGCAGTACTTC. Protein: CASSVERGPYEQYF.

The chain carries TRBV12-3 or TRBV12-4 and TRBJ2-1; 8 bases are shared with TRBD1. This CDR3 is 17 amino acids long. Germline trimming cut 1 base from V and 3 bases from J; bases unmatched to any gene: 8. CDR3 nucleotides: TGTGCCAGCAGTTTAGAAAGGACAGGGCTCGGCTACAATGAGCAGTTCTTC. It is translated as CASSLERTGLGYNEQFF.

The J gene is TRBJ1-6, the V gene TRBV12-3 or TRBV12-4; D is undetermined. This CDR3 has 14 residues. V dropped 3 bases and J dropped 8 bases, with 11 bases sitting between them. DNA for the CDR3: TGTGCCAGCAGTTTTCAAAGAGGAGATTCACCCCTCCACTTT. This translates into CASSFQRGDSPLHF.

The gene calls are TRBV6-5 and TRBJ2-5, with D tentatively TRBD2 (6 bases). Matching the DNA end better, TRBJ2-7 makes the J call doubtful. This CDR3 spans 13 amino acids. Germline values: CDR1 MNHEY, CDR2 SVGAGI. The CDR3 is CASGDLRGYEQYF. CDR3 coding DNA: TGTGCCAGCGGGGACTTGCGGGGATACGAGCAGTACTTC.

The genes are TRBV9 and TRBJ2-3, with D unclear. Trimming stripped 3 bases from V and 4 bases from J, with 18 bases between. The germline V gene has CDR1 SGDLS and CDR2 YYNGEE. The CDR3 contains 16 residues. The CDR3 loop reads CASSALRGLLADTQYF. The CDR3, as DNA: TGTGCCAGCAGCGCTCTGCGAGGCCTCCTTGCAGATACGCAGTATTTT.

The J gene is TRBJ2-7, the V gene TRBV7-2, with D possibly being TRBD1 or TRBD2 (5 bases each). Germline V gene lookup returns CDR1 SGHTA and CDR2 FQGNSA. The CDR3 length is 15 residues. Trimming took 0 bases from V and 0 from J, leaving 9 bases between them. CDR3 residues: CASSLAPGTSYEQYF. The DNA of the CDR3 is TGTGCCAGCAGCTTAGCGCCAGGGACCTCCTACGAGCAGTACTTC.

The gene calls are TRBV28 and TRBJ2-7; 10 nucleotides agree with TRBD2. The V gene end was trimmed by 0 bases and the J gene end by 6 bases; junction bases not matched to a gene: 5. Germline-derived CDR1 and CDR2 are MDHEN and SYDVKM. The CDR3 totals 15 residues. Written as DNA, the CDR3 is TGTGCCAGCAGTTTATGGGGCCCTAGCGGGAGCGAGCAGTACTTC. Its protein product is CASSLWGPSGSEQYF.

The J gene is TRBJ2-7, the V gene TRBV2, with D possibly matching TRBD1 (6 bases). CDR3 length: 14 amino acids. Germline loops: CDR1 SNHLY, CDR2 FYNNEI. Trimming removed 9 bases at V and 4 bases at J, with 19 bases between. The CDR3 here is CASRTVPSSYEQYF. As DNA, the CDR3 is TGTGCCAGTCGGACAGTTCCAAGCAGTTACGAGCAGTACTTC.